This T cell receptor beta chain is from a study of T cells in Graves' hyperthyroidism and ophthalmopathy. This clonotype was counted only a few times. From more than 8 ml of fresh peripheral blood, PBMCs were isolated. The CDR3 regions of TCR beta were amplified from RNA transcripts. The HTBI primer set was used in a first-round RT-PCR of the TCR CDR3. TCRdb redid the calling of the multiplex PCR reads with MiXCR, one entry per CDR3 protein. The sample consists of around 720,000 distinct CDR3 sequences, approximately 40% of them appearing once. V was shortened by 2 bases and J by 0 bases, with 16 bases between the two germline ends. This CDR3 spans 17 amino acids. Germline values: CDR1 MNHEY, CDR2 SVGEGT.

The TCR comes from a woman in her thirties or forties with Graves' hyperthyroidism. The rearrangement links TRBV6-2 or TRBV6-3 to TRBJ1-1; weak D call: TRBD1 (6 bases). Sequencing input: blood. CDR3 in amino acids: CASSYPKDREMNTEAFF. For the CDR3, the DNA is TGTGCCAGCAGTTACCCTAAGGACAGAGAAATGAACACTGAAGCTTTCTTT.